Below, one T cell receptor (beta chain) is given with its context. Its antigen is still unknown. The V and J ends lost 2 bases and 12 bases, in that order; junction bases with no gene match: 9. The CDR3 has 15 residues. Germline V lookup: CDR1 SGHDT, CDR2 YYEEEE. The sample is drawn from a study of Ad26.COV2.S vaccination and SARS-CoV-2 variants. Looking at the study overall: Donor had been placed in the Ad26.COV2.S arm of the COV1001 trial. Findings of the study overall: Placebo recipients and vaccine recipients were similar in non-spike TCR breadth.

Using immunoSEQ multiplex PCR, the repertoire was profiled, and TCRdb retains in-frame clones only, with some absent. The data contain under 300,000 clones, roughly 85% of them seen just once; the ten biggest clones take up 2.9%. Indicated treatment: some 20 received Ad26.COV2.S at low or high dose, single or two shots; about 5 received placebo; per-sample allocation not given. Material that was analyzed had been drawn on day 63 after the first vaccine or placebo injection. The shot given was an Ad26 vector that makes Wuhan-strain SARS-CoV-2 spike. The chain recombines TRBV5-6 with TRBJ2-1, with 12 bases aligning to TRBD2. This specimen consisted of peripheral blood, obtained in a trial of Ad26.COV2.S vaccine versus placebo. The clonotype comes from a person between 18 and 65 years old who received the Ad26.COV2.S COVID-19 vaccine or a placebo. CDR3 DNA sequence: TGTGCCAGCAGCTTTCTAGCGGGAGGGACGATAGGGCAGTTCTTC. This translates into CASSFLAGGTIGQFF.